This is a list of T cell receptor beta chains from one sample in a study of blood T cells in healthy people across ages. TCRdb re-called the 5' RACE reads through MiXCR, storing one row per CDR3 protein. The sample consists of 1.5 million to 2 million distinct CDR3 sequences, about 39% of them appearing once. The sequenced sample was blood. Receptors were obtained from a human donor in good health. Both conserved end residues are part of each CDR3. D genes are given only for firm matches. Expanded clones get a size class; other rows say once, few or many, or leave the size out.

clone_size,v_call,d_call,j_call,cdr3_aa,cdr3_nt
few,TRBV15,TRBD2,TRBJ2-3,CATSRNQPGLAGGTDTQYF,TGTGCCACCAGCAGAAACCAGCCCGGTCTAGCGGGGGGCACAGATACGCAGTATTTT
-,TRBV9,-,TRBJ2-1,CASSVGASYRYNEQFF,TGTGCCAGCAGCGTAGGTGCGTCCTATCGGTACAATGAGCAGTTCTTC
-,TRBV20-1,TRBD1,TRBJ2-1,CSAFTGTANEQFF,TGCAGTGCTTTCACCGGGACAGCCAATGAGCAGTTCTTC
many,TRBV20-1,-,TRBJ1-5,CSARDGFQSKPQHF,TGCAGTGCTAGAGATGGTTTTCAGTCTAAGCCCCAGCATTTT
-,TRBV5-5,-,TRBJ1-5,CASSLARQSNSNQPQHF,TGTGCCAGCAGCTTGGCCAGGCAGTCAAATAGCAATCAGCCCCAGCATTTT
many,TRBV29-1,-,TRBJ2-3,CSVREDTQYF,TGCAGCGTTAGGGAGGATACGCAGTATTTT
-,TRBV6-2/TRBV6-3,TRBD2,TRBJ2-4,CAGGSGLAGEENIQYF,TGTGCCGGAGGCTCGGGACTAGCGGGGGAAGAAAACATTCAGTACTTC
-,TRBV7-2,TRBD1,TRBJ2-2,CASSRSHSRTGKELFF,TGTGCCAGCAGCCGATCACACAGTCGGACAGGGAAGGAGCTGTTTTTT
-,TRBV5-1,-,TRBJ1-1,CASRISDRTTEAFF,TGCGCCAGCAGAATATCCGACCGAACAACTGAAGCTTTCTTT
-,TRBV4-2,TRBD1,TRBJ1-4,CASSQVRGTGGVRTNEKLFF,TGTGCCAGCAGCCAAGTCCGGGGGACAGGGGGCGTACGGACTAATGAAAAACTGTTTTTT